These 26 T cell receptor beta chains were sequenced from one sample in a study of Graves' ophthalmopathy and Graves' hyperthyroidism (dated by TCRdb to between 2017 and 2018). Instrument used: Illumina HiSeq 2000. TCR beta CDR3 regions were amplified from RNA transcripts for repertoire sequencing. The first round of RT-PCR was done with HTBI primers and the Qiagen OneStep RT-PCR kit, and was followed by a second round of multiplex PCR, then size selection and purification. Using fastp at Q25 and MiXCR, TCRdb reprocessed the public reads and kept productive beta chains. CDR3 protein sequences are deduplicated, and each keeps its most common genes and DNA. The sample records 500,000 to 800,000 distinct CDR3 sequences, roughly 39% of which are singletons. The ten largest clones capture about 3.3% of the sample. The sequenced material came from peripheral blood. The receptors here all came from an adult man with Graves' ophthalmopathy.

This clonotype occurred a few times. V and J are TRBV13 and TRBJ1-3; 8 positions agree with TRBD1. Germline CDR1 PRHDT, CDR2 FYEKMQ (reference sequence). The CDR3 is 16 residues long. V lost 5 bases to trimming and J lost 4 bases; unmatched junction nucleotides: 10. This CDR3 is CASSPQDREEGNTIYF. CDR3 sequence (DNA): TGTGCCAGCAGCCCCCAGGACAGGGAGGAAGGAAACACCATATATTTT.

This clonotype was found many times. The V call is TRBV19, the J call TRBJ2-2, with 8 nucleotides matching TRBD2. Looked up from germline, CDR1 is LNHDA and CDR2 is SQIVND (reference sequence). This CDR3 comprises 15 residues. J was trimmed by 1 base and V by 3 bases; bases with no gene match: 1. The CDR3 spells CASSILAGNTGELFF. CDR3 DNA sequence: TGTGCCAGTAGTATCCTAGCGGGGAACACCGGGGAGCTGTTTTTT.

This clonotype was seen at least ten times. Being one base from a much bigger clone, this may be a read error. The CDR3 nucleotides are TGTGCCAGCACCCCAGACAGGGACACTGAAGCTTTCTTT. This gives the protein CASTPDRDTEAFF. V and J are TRBV6-6 and TRBJ1-1; TRBD1 agrees at 7 bases. The CDR3 sequence is 13 residues long. J was trimmed by 3 bases and V by 7 bases; bases with no gene match: 5. Germline V gene sequence: CDR1 MNHNY, CDR2 SVGAGI (reference sequence).

The V call is TRBV10-3, the J call TRBJ2-7; 10 bases match TRBD2. Germline CDR1 is ENHRY and CDR2 is SYGVKD. The CDR3 runs 15 residues. J gave up 3 bases and V 10 bases, and 12 bases lay outside the gene matches. CDR3 region: CASRKLAGLVYEQYF. CDR3 in DNA: TGTGCCAGCAGGAAACTAGCGGGGCTCGTCTACGAGCAGTACTTC.

J is TRBJ1-2 and V is TRBV11-1, with D possibly being TRBD1 (6 bases). The CDR3 runs to 15 residues. Looked up from germline, CDR1 is SGHAT and CDR2 is FQDESV (reference sequence). V was pared by 5 bases and J by 4 bases, with 17 bases between. The CDR3 sequence is CASSLGQLMGYGYTF. The CDR3 nucleotides are TGTGCCAGCAGCCTCGGACAGCTAATGGGCTATGGCTACACCTTC.

In its sample, this clonotype was seen many times. The CDR3 DNA follows: TGTGCCAGCAGCTTAGCGTTTAGGGGCCCCTCTTTGGGAGAGTACTTC. It specifies CASSLAFRGPSLGEYF. The chain has TRBV7-8 and TRBJ2-7; D is tentatively TRBD1 or TRBD2 (5 bases each). CDR1 SGHVS and CDR2 FQNEAQ come from the germline V gene. The CDR3 has 16 amino acids. The V gene lost 0 bases and the J gene lost 11 bases, with 23 bases spanning the gap.

This clonotype was observed a single time. In DNA form, the CDR3 reads TGTGCCAGCAGCCGGGGATGGGGGGAAGAAAAACTGTTTTTT. Its protein product is CASSRGWGEEKLFF. The chain is built from TRBV10-3 and TRBJ1-4; a weak D match, TRBD1 (5 bases). This CDR3 contains 14 residues. Trimming took 10 bases from V and 8 from J, leaving 20 bases between them. CDR1 and CDR2 from the germline V gene are ENHRY and SYGVKD.

V usage is TRBV20-1 and J usage is TRBJ2-7; tentative D call: TRBD1 (5 bases). The CDR3 runs to 14 residues. CDR1 DFQATT and CDR2 SNEGSKA come from the germline V gene (reference sequence). V lost 3 bases and J lost 0, with 12 bases in between. The CDR3 is CSASQAGNSYEQYF. The CDR3 DNA follows: TGCAGTGCTAGTCAGGCAGGGAACTCCTACGAGCAGTACTTC.

This chain joins TRBV2 and TRBJ1-5; tentatively, D is TRBD1 (6 bases). In germline, CDR1 is SNHLY, CDR2 FYNNEI. V was trimmed by 1 base and J by 11 bases, leaving 12 bases between them. The CDR3 has 13 amino acids. The CDR3 sequence is CASSEGGLQSQHF. The CDR3 DNA reads as TGTGCCAGCAGTGAAGGGGGGCTACAATCCCAGCATTTT.

The V gene is TRBV5-4, the J gene TRBJ1-2, with TRBD1 matching 9 bases. V lost 2 bases and J lost 7; bases outside the gene matches: 9. The germline gives CDR1 SGHNT, CDR2 YYREEE (reference sequence). The CDR3 is 15 residues long. The CDR3 sequence: CASSFRDRDTGGYTF. The CDR3 DNA sequence: TGTGCCAGCAGCTTCCGGGACAGGGACACGGGTGGCTACACCTTC.

Concerning this clonotype itself: Because the CDR3 is missing its conserved closing phenylalanine or tryptophan, this is likely a read error. The rearrangement joins TRBV12-3 or TRBV12-4 to TRBJ1-5; the match to TRBD1 covers 10 bases. This CDR3 is built from 14 residues. V dropped 5 bases and J dropped 4; count of bases not matched to a gene: 2. The CDR3 loop reads CASSQGQGNQPQHS. The CDR3 DNA reads TGTGCCAGCAGTCAGGGACAGGGGAATCAGCCCCAGCATTCT.

Remarks on this clonotype: At one end the junction does not follow the germline gene, possibly because of a read error. The chain couples TRBV2 to TRBJ1-1; 10 nucleotides match TRBD1. Germline loops: CDR1 SNHLY, CDR2 FYNNEI. This CDR3 region has 15 residues. CDR3 protein: CASSDPGQGHTEAFF. DNA of the CDR3: TGTGCCAGTAGTGATCCGGGACAGGGGCACACTGAAGCTTTCTTT.

The V call is TRBV25-1, the J call TRBJ1-6; 7 bases are shared with TRBD1. Losses at the gene ends were 3 bases for V and 9 bases for J; bases not matched to a gene: 8. The V gene's germline CDR1 is MGHDK and CDR2 SYGVNS. This CDR3 has 15 residues. CDR3 bases: TGTGCCAGCAGTGATCCCTACAGGGGAGGTTCACCCCTCCACTTT. This sequence encodes CASSDPYRGGSPLHF.

The chain carries TRBV7-3 and TRBJ2-7, with D possibly matching TRBD2 (7 bases). With 4 bases removed from V and 4 bases from J, the gap between germline ends came to 14 bases. The CDR3 length is 14 residues. Germline V gene data show CDR1 as SGHTA and CDR2 as FQGTGA. CDR3 residues: CASSSQGTIYEQYF. CDR3 DNA: TGTGCCAGCAGCTCCCAGGGGACTATATACGAGCAGTACTTC.

The chain couples TRBV29-1 to TRBJ2-5; D remains ambiguous. The V and J ends lost 7 bases and 4 bases respectively, with 16 bases between them. Germline V gives CDR1 SQVTM, CDR2 ANQGSEA. This CDR3 has 13 residues. The CDR3 DNA sequence: TGCAGCGCCGACCCGTCGGGTCGAGAGACCCAGTACTTC. It yields the protein CSADPSGRETQYF. The entire variable domain, with the rest obtained from reference TRBV29-1 and TRBJ2-5, is as follows: SAVISQKPSRDICQRGTSLTIQCQVDSQVTMMFWYRQQPGQSLTLIATANQGSEATYESGFVIDKFPISRPNLTFSTLTVSNMSPEDSSIYLCSADPSGRETQYFGPGTRLLVL.

Concerning this clonotype: A much larger clone sits a single nucleotide away, making a read error possible. The chain recombines TRBV4-3 with TRBJ1-2; D is perhaps TRBD1 (5 bases). Trimming took 3 bases from V and 6 from J, leaving 11 bases between them. There are 13 residues in the CDR3. In germline, CDR1 is LGHNA, CDR2 YSLEER. The CDR3 sequence is CASSHYRGDGYTF. CDR3 in DNA: TGCGCCAGCAGCCATTATAGAGGGGATGGCTACACCTTC.

This clonotype is a singleton in its sample. A much larger clone differs by one base, so this may be a read error. This chain's CDR3 is CASSQIGGTGDTGKLFF. The CDR3 region has the DNA TGTGCCAGCAGCCAAATAGGGGGGACAGGGGACACCGGGAAGCTGTTTTTT. V gene TRBV4-2 combines with J gene TRBJ2-2, with 10 nucleotides matching TRBD1. The CDR3 sequence is 17 residues long. Germline values: CDR1 LGHNA, CDR2 YNFKEQ.

As concerns this clonotype: Germline and junction disagree at one end, which may indicate a read error. The rearrangement links TRBV10-3 to TRBJ2-7; TRBD1 agrees at 7 bases. The last part of the DNA fits TRBJ2-1 better; the J call may be wrong. Germline CDR1 is ENHRY and CDR2 is SYGVKD. This CDR3 is built from 15 residues. CDR3 loop: CASSSTGESYNEQFF. CDR3 sequence (DNA): TGTGCCAGCAGTTCTACAGGGGAGTCTTACAATGAGCAGTTCTTC.

This clonotype was counted once. The gene calls are TRBV15 and TRBJ2-1; 9 nucleotides match TRBD1. V shed 2 bases and J 6 bases; nucleotides not matched to a gene: 11. The CDR3 totals 17 residues. Germline loops: CDR1 LNHNV, CDR2 YYDKDF (reference sequence). The CDR3 loop is CATSRYTGTGRVNEQFF. As DNA, the CDR3 is TGTGCCACCAGCAGATACACCGGGACAGGGCGGGTCAATGAGCAGTTCTTC.

In the case of this clonotype: This may come from a read error, since a much larger clone is one base off. The rearrangement uses TRBV24-1 and TRBJ2-2; the match to TRBD1 covers 8 bases. CDR3 size: 14 residues. Germline V gene data show CDR1 as KGHDR and CDR2 as SFDVKD. The CDR3 nucleotides read TGTGCCAGCAGTGGACAGGGAGAAGCCGGGGAGCTGTTTTTT. Its translation: CASSGQGEAGELFF.

At least ten counts were recorded for this clonotype. The J gene is TRBJ1-6, the V gene TRBV6-1, with D possibly TRBD1 on 5 matching bases. The CDR3 loop spans 15 amino acids. The V gene lost 2 bases and the J gene lost 9 bases, with 14 bases spanning the gap. The germline gives CDR1 MNHNS, CDR2 SASEGT. The CDR3 sequence is CASSEYKGLVSPLHF. The CDR3 DNA follows: TGTGCCAGCAGTGAATATAAGGGGCTTGTTTCACCCCTCCACTTT.

The chain recombines TRBV19 with TRBJ2-5; 8 nucleotides align to TRBD2. The CDR3 extends over 16 amino acids. Germline CDR1 is LNHDA and CDR2 is SQIVND (reference sequence). J lost 5 bases, V lost 4 bases, and 12 bases had no gene match. In DNA, the CDR3 is TGTGCCAGTAGTAGGGGAGGCAGCGGGAGAAGGGAGACCCAGTACTTC. Translation: CASSRGGSGRRETQYF.

Turning to this clonotype: Since a much larger clone is just one base distant, this may be a read error. The J gene is TRBJ2-7, the V gene TRBV5-1; D might be TRBD1 (5 bases). This CDR3 contains 14 residues. The V and J ends lost 2 bases and 2 bases respectively, with 11 bases between them. Germline lookup yields CDR1 SGHRS and CDR2 YFSETQ. CDR3 region: CASSFQTAPYEQYF. The CDR3 bases are TGCGCCAGCAGCTTTCAGACAGCGCCCTACGAGCAGTACTTC.

This clonotype was seen more than once but under ten times. The rearrangement uses TRBV11-3 and TRBJ2-2, with TRBD2 matching 13 bases. CDR1 and CDR2 from the germline V gene are SGHNT and YENEEA. The V and J ends lost 1 base and 4 bases, in that order; junction bases with no gene match: 12. This CDR3 region has 20 residues. Here the CDR3 DNA reads TGTGCCAGCAGCTTAGGCCCACTAGCGGGAGGGCCTTTGGGCACCGGGGAGCTGTTTTTT. It translates to CASSLGPLAGGPLGTGELFF.

This clonotype was recorded many times. This chain connects TRBV11-2 to TRBJ1-4; TRBD1 might be the D (5 bases). The germline V gene has CDR1 SGHAT and CDR2 FQNNGV. The CDR3 sequence is 17 residues long. The germline V and J ends were trimmed by 7 bases and 5 bases, with 23 bases remaining between them. DNA for the CDR3: TGTGCCAGCACTCCATGGGCTACAGGTCAGGGAAATGAAAAACTGTTTTTT. It is translated as CASTPWATGQGNEKLFF.

This clonotype was counted at least ten times. This chain links TRBV19 with TRBJ1-2, with 7 bases matching TRBD1. The ends lost 6 bases at V and 3 bases at J; junction bases unmatched: 7. Germline lookup yields CDR1 LNHDA and CDR2 SQIVND (reference sequence). The CDR3 runs 14 residues. CDR3 region: CASRSQGVDYGYTF. The CDR3 nucleotides read TGTGCCAGTAGAAGTCAGGGGGTTGACTATGGCTACACCTTC.